These 16 T cell receptor beta chains were all obtained from the same sample, sequenced in a study of control samples from healthy donors and cancer patients. Repertoires were generated with immunoSEQ multiplex PCR, while TCRdb's copy carries only in-frame clones and drops some. The repertoire holds about 110,000 clones, with almost 85% as singletons. Sequencing was carried out using blood. These receptors all come from a man younger than 30 in good health.

This chain connects TRBV6-6 to TRBJ2-7; 7 bases are shared with TRBD2. The CDR3 is made up of 15 amino acids. Germline assignment: CDR1 MNHNY and CDR2 SVGAGI (reference sequence). The trim removed 8 bases at V and 1 base at J, leaving 11 bases unmatched. CDR3 residues: CASSMGGGLSYEQYV. DNA of the CDR3: TGTGCCAGCTCCATGGGCGGGGGACTATCCTACGAGCAGTACGTC.

The chain is built from TRBV4-2 and TRBJ1-6, with TRBD1 matching 8 bases. Per the germline V gene, CDR1 is LGHNA and CDR2 is YNFKEQ. V dropped 0 bases and J dropped 8; count of bases not matched to a gene: 12. CDR3 length: 18 amino acids. Here the CDR3 DNA reads TGTGCCAGCAGCCAAGATCCCGCCGGGACAGGCAACTATTCACCCCTCCACTTT. Translated: CASSQDPAGTGNYSPLHF.

This chain joins TRBV19 and TRBJ1-2; tentative D call: TRBD1 (5 bases). Trimming removed 7 bases at V and 7 bases at J, with 16 bases between. The germline gives CDR1 LNHDA, CDR2 SQIVND (reference sequence). CDR3 length equals 13 residues. This CDR3 reads CASTQRGVIGYTF. CDR3 bases: TGTGCCAGTACTCAAAGGGGCGTCATTGGCTACACCTTC.

The chain employs TRBV2 and TRBJ1-4, with no clear D. Germline V gene lookup returns CDR1 SNHLY and CDR2 FYNNEI. The ends were cut back, 7 bases at V and 8 bases at J, with 8 bases in the middle. The CDR3 runs 11 residues. DNA for the CDR3: TGTGCCAGCACTGGGATGGAAAAACTGTTTTTT. Protein: CASTGMEKLFF.

The chain is built from TRBV9 and TRBJ2-7; 7 nucleotides agree with TRBD1. CDR3 length: 16 amino acids. V gave up 3 bases and J gave up 0 bases; unmatched junction bases: 9. Germline lookup yields CDR1 SGDLS and CDR2 YYNGEE. The CDR3 region has the DNA TGTGCCAGCAGCGGCGAAGACAGGGAGAGCTCCTACGAGCAGTACTTC. Residues: CASSGEDRESSYEQYF.

V gene TRBV4-2 combines with J gene TRBJ1-2; TRBD1 aligns across 8 bases. CDR3 length: 14 residues. The V and J ends lost 6 bases and 0 bases, in that order; junction bases with no gene match: 3. CDR1 and CDR2 from the germline V gene are LGHNA and YNFKEQ. The CDR3 nucleotides read TGTGCCAGCAGTCGGACAGGGACTAACTATGGCTACACCTTC. It is translated as CASSRTGTNYGYTF.

The table lists this clone with a few counts. This chain links TRBV24-1 with TRBJ2-2; perhaps TRBD1 as D (6 bases). CDR1 KGHDR and CDR2 SFDVKD come from the germline V gene. CDR3 length equals 14 residues. Trimming stripped 8 bases from V and 2 bases from J, with 11 bases between. The CDR3 reads CATMGTPNTGELFF. CDR3 bases: TGTGCCACCATGGGGACACCTAACACCGGGGAGCTGTTTTTT.

V gene TRBV6-5 combines with J gene TRBJ1-3, with D tentatively TRBD1 (5 bases). The germline V and J ends were trimmed by 0 bases and 4 bases, with 13 bases remaining between them. CDR1 is MNHEY, CDR2 SVGAGI, per germline. The CDR3 loop spans 16 amino acids. The CDR3 region has the DNA TGTGCCAGCAGTTACTCTGTAGCGACAGAAGGAAACACCATATATTTT. The encoded protein is CASSYSVATEGNTIYF.

V usage is TRBV2 and J usage is TRBJ1-2; D gene ambiguous. The V and J ends lost 6 bases and 3 bases respectively, with 14 bases between them. Germline V gene sequence: CDR1 SNHLY, CDR2 FYNNEI. The CDR3 length is 14 residues. The CDR3 DNA sequence: TGTGCCAGCAGGACCCGGGGTGGGTACTATGGCTACACCTTC. This codes for CASRTRGGYYGYTF.

The chain couples TRBV5-5 to TRBJ1-1, with D perhaps TRBD1 (5 bases). Trimming removed 6 bases at V and 6 bases at J, with 15 bases between. Germline-derived CDR1 and CDR2 are SGHKS and YYEKEE (reference sequence). The CDR3 consists of 13 residues. The CDR3 sequence is CASTRDYDAEAFF. The CDR3 DNA reads TGTGCCAGCACGAGGGACTATGATGCTGAAGCTTTCTTT.

The chain carries TRBV14 and TRBJ1-4; weak D call: TRBD1 (5 bases). V was pared by 2 bases and J by 3 bases, with 10 bases between. From germline, CDR1 is SGHDN and CDR2 FVKESK. The CDR3 sequence is 15 residues long. CDR3 in DNA: TGTGCCAGCAGCCAACGGGGCCAAGCTAATGAAAAACTGTTTTTT. Its protein is CASSQRGQANEKLFF.

V usage is TRBV5-6 and J usage is TRBJ2-1; 9 nucleotides line up with TRBD1. Germline CDR1 reads SGHDT; CDR2 reads YYEEEE. Trimming cost V 7 bases and J 9 bases; bases outside gene matches: 14. The CDR3 is 15 residues long. CDR3 protein: CASGRSGTGRFEQFF. The CDR3 DNA reads as TGTGCCAGCGGTCGCTCCGGGACAGGGCGGTTTGAGCAGTTCTTC.

V usage is TRBV18 and J usage is TRBJ1-3, with a weak D call TRBD1 (6 bases). CDR1 is KGHSH and CDR2 is LQKENI in the germline V gene. The V end was cut by 2 bases, the J end by 4 bases, with 15 bases between. This CDR3 contains 16 residues. In DNA, the CDR3 is TGTGCCAGCTCACCATCTATTGGGGGCGAGGGAAACACCATATATTTT. This codes for CASSPSIGGEGNTIYF.

The chain employs TRBV6-1 and TRBJ2-7; D is uncertain. This CDR3 has 14 residues. Per germline, CDR1 MNHNS and CDR2 SASEGT. V lost 3 bases and J lost 3, with 12 bases in between. In nucleotides, the CDR3 is TGTGCCAGCAGTGATGCTAGGCTGCTCTACGAGCAGTACGTC. Translating it yields CASSDARLLYEQYV.

The gene calls are TRBV27 and TRBJ2-1; 8 nucleotides align to TRBD2. Germline V gives CDR1 MNHEY, CDR2 SMNVEV (reference sequence). This CDR3 comprises 13 residues. Trimming removed 8 bases from V and 3 bases from J; junction bases left unmatched: 3. CDR3 protein: CASRGGNYNEQFF. In DNA, the CDR3 is TGTGCCAGCCGGGGGGGCAACTACAATGAGCAGTTCTTC.

The chain carries TRBV5-5 and TRBJ2-2; a possible D gene is TRBD2 (6 bases). Germline CDR1 and CDR2: SGHKS and YYEKEE (reference sequence). With 3 bases removed from V and 5 bases from J, the gap between germline ends came to 20 bases. The CDR3 is made up of 17 amino acids. CDR3 nucleotide sequence: TGTGCCAGCAGCTCCTCGGGACTCCTACCACCAACCGGGGAGCTGTTTTTT. Its protein product is CASSSSGLLPPTGELFF.